Listed below are T cell receptor beta chains from one sample, sequenced in a study of human T cells and chemical hapten exposure. TCRdb fed the RACE reads into MiXCR, producing one record per CDR3 protein. The repertoire has about 120,000 distinct CDR3 sequences, roughly 15% of them found once; the top ten carry approximately 0.92%. The sequences come from whole blood, collected in connection with sensitization to the hapten diphenylcyclopropenone (DPC). These receptors came from a man younger than 30 with alopecia areata. Some clones in this sample may be carry-over from other donors' samples. The conserved cysteine and the conserved F or W are not part of the CDR3 here. The D gene is left open where the match is weak.

TRBJ2-3	TRBV21-1	NA	ASTNTSGGDSDTDTQY
TRBJ1-1	TRBV20-1	NA	SARTGGTPEAF
TRBJ1-1	TRBV9	TRBD1	ASSAPGGLTEAF
TRBJ2-7	TRBV27	NA	ASSLRSGGTYEQY
TRBJ2-2	TRBV28	NA	ASSLWGVRELF
TRBJ2-1	TRBV6-2/TRBV6-3	TRBD2	ASSPSSGAPYNEQF
TRBJ2-7	TRBV28	NA	ASREAYEQY
TRBJ2-2	TRBV7-9	NA	ASSSGTQITGELF
TRBJ2-5	TRBV7-8	TRBD2	ASSAASGAETQY
TRBJ2-3	TRBV29-1	TRBD2	SASKTSGVTDTQY
TRBJ2-3	TRBV27	TRBD2	ASSLWPPGGEISTDTQY
TRBJ1-6	TRBV11-2	TRBD1	ASSADRDSPLH
TRBJ2-5	TRBV6-2/TRBV6-3	TRBD1	ASRGDSLVETQY
TRBJ2-1	TRBV7-2	NA	ASSWVTGGANEQF
TRBJ1-2	TRBV6-2/TRBV6-3	NA	TSRRTENYGYT
TRBJ2-1	TRBV6-7	TRBD1	ASINRTGCNEQF
TRBJ2-5	TRBV7-2	NA	ASSWTNQETQY
TRBJ1-3	TRBV18	NA	ASSPRFPRTGNTIY
TRBJ1-1	TRBV5-1	NA	ASSLVEGNTEAF